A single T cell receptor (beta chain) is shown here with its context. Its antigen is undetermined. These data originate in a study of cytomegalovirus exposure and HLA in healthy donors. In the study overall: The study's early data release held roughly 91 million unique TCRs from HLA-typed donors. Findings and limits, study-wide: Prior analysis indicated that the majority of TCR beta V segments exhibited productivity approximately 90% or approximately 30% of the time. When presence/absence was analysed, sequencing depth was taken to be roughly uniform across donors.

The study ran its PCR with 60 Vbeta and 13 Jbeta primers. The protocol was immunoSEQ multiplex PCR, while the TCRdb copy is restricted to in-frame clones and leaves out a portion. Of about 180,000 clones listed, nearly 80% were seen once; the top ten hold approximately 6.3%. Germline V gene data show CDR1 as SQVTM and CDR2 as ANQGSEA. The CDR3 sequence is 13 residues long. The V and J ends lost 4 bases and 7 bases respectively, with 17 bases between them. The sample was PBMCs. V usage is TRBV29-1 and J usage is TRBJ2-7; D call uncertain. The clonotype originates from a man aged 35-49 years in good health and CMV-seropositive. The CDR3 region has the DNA TGCAGCGTTGGTTCTGTCGGCATGGAGGAGCAGTACTTC. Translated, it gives CSVGSVGMEEQYF.